These 25 T cell receptor beta chains were sequenced from one sample in a study of Graves' ophthalmopathy and Graves' hyperthyroidism. RNA transcripts served as template for amplifying TCR beta CDR3 sequences. The library came from an HTBI-primed first-round RT-PCR and a second-round multiplex PCR. TCRdb independently ran MiXCR on the multiplex PCR reads; one entry per CDR3 protein. The top ten clones hold over 8.5% of a sample with 1 million to 1.3 million distinct CDR3 sequences, approximately 35% of them seen once. Sequenced material: peripheral blood or thyroid tissue (not recorded which). These receptor sequences come from an adult man with Graves' hyperthyroidism.

This chain uses TRBV20-1 with TRBJ2-7, with 7 nucleotides matching TRBD2. The CDR3 has 15 residues. Germline CDR1 and CDR2: DFQATT and SNEGSKA (reference sequence). V lost 1 base, J lost 3 bases, and 9 bases stayed unmatched. CDR3 coding DNA: TGCAGTGCTAGAGCGGACGGGAGGTCGGGCTACGAGCAGTACTTC. As protein: CSARADGRSGYEQYF.

The V and J genes are TRBV5-1 and TRBJ1-5, with a possible D match to TRBD1 (5 bases). Trimming shortened V by 4 bases and J by 2 bases, and 13 bases separated the two germline ends. Germline V gives CDR1 SGHRS, CDR2 YFSETQ. This CDR3 has 15 residues. CDR3 sequence reads: CASSADTAGNQPQHF. The CDR3 region has the DNA TGCGCCAGCAGCGCGGACACCGCGGGCAATCAGCCCCAGCATTTT.

This clonotype showed up many times. The chain carries TRBV10-2 and TRBJ1-4; 8 bases match TRBD1. CDR3 length: 15 residues. Germline V CDR1 and CDR2: WSHSY, SAAADI. With 4 bases clipped from V and 8 bases from J, the junction kept 9 bases outside the gene matches. The CDR3 DNA is TGCGCCAGCAGTGGTAGTCCAGGGGGCTACGAAAAACTGTTTTTT. Its protein is CASSGSPGGYEKLFF.

V is TRBV2 and J is TRBJ2-6; 8 nucleotides agree with TRBD1. There are 15 residues in the CDR3. Trimming took 7 bases from V and 0 from J; bases not matched to a gene: 2. Germline lookup yields CDR1 SNHLY and CDR2 FYNNEI. CDR3 DNA: TGTGCCAGCAACGGACAGGGCTCTGGGGCCAACGTCCTGACTTTC. It codes for CASNGQGSGANVLTF. The full variable domain, its missing parts supplied by reference TRBV2 and TRBJ2-6, is EPEVTQTPSHQVTQMGQEVILRCVPISNHLYFYWYRQILGQKVEFLVSFYNNEISEKSEIFDDQFSVERPDGSNFTLKIRSTKLEDSAMYFCASNGQGSGANVLTFGAGSRLTVL.

V and J are TRBV7-8 and TRBJ2-2; tentatively, D is TRBD1 (5 bases). V lost 0 bases to trimming and J lost 1 base, with 12 bases between them. The CDR3 consists of 17 residues. CDR1 is SGHVS, CDR2 FQNEAQ, per germline. DNA for the CDR3: TGTGCCAGCAGCTTAGCTCAGGGCCTGGGGAACACCGGGGAGCTGTTTTTT. The encoded protein is CASSLAQGLGNTGELFF.

The chain joins TRBV11-2 to TRBJ2-7; 12 nucleotides line up with TRBD2. The junction had 5 bases not matched to a gene; V was cut back by 5 bases and J by 3 bases. The CDR3 has 15 residues. CDR1 and CDR2 from the germline V gene are SGHAT and FQNNGV. The CDR3 is CASSLRTSGNYEQYF. Here the CDR3 DNA reads TGTGCCAGCAGCCTCCGGACTAGCGGGAACTACGAGCAGTACTTC.

The J gene is TRBJ2-7, the V gene TRBV9; 7 nucleotides agree with TRBD1. CDR1 is SGDLS and CDR2 is YYNGEE in the germline V gene. V trimming: 1 base; J trimming: 3 bases; junction bases outside the gene matches: 10. The CDR3 runs to 16 residues. The CDR3 loop reads CASSVYSAGDSYEQYF. The CDR3 nucleotides read TGTGCCAGCAGCGTATACAGTGCCGGGGACAGCTACGAGCAGTACTTC.

V gene TRBV7-9 combines with J gene TRBJ2-7; TRBD2 aligns across 7 bases. The CDR3 has 16 residues. V lost 6 bases to trimming and J lost 0 bases; unmatched junction nucleotides: 11. Germline V lookup: CDR1 SEHNR, CDR2 FQNEAQ (reference sequence). CDR3: CASSGLVVSGSYEQYF. In nucleotides, the CDR3 is TGTGCCAGCAGTGGACTAGTCGTAAGTGGCTCCTACGAGCAGTACTTC. Full variable domain (remainder filled in from reference TRBV7-9 and TRBJ2-7): DTGVSQNPRHKITKRGQNVTFRCDPISEHNRLYWYRQTLGQGPEFLTYFQNEAQLEKSRLLSDRFSAERPKGSFSTLEIQRTEQGDSAMYLCASSGLVVSGSYEQYFGPGTRLTVT.

V gene TRBV15 combines with J gene TRBJ1-5, with D unresolved. The CDR3 spans 18 residues. The germline V gene encodes CDR1 LNHNV and CDR2 YYDKDF (reference sequence). Trimming shortened V by 0 bases and J by 3 bases, and 18 bases separated the two germline ends. The CDR3 nucleotides are TGTGCCACCAGCAGAGACCCGCTGTCGGGTCAAACCAATCAGCCCCAGCATTTT. Residues: CATSRDPLSGQTNQPQHF.

This chain links TRBV14 with TRBJ2-7; the match to TRBD2 covers 12 bases. Germline-derived CDR1 and CDR2 are SGHDN and FVKESK. V lost 4 bases, J lost 0 bases, and 7 bases stayed unmatched. There are 17 residues in the CDR3. In DNA, the CDR3 is TGTGCCAGCAGCCCGCCCGGGACTAGCGGGCGCTCCTACGAGCAGTACTTC. This gives the protein CASSPPGTSGRSYEQYF. Full variable domain (remainder filled in from reference TRBV14 and TRBJ2-7): EAGVTQFPSHSVIEKGQTVTLRCDPISGHDNLYWYRRVMGKEIKFLLHFVKESKQDESGMPNNRFLAERTGGTYSTLKVQPAELEDSGVYFCASSPPGTSGRSYEQYFGPGTRLTVT.

With respect to this clonotype: A much larger clone sits a single nucleotide away, making a read error possible. This sequence joins TRBV7-9 and TRBJ2-5, with unresolved D. The CDR3 contains 15 residues. The germline CDR1 and CDR2 sequences are SEHNR and FQNEAQ (reference sequence). The DNA of the CDR3 is TGTGCCAGCAGCTTAACCCCGGCAACTCAAGAGACCCGGTACTTC. Its translation: CASSLTPATQETRYF.

This clonotype was observed a few times. The J gene is TRBJ2-7, the V gene TRBV10-3; no definite D call. The germline gives CDR1 ENHRY, CDR2 SYGVKD. The CDR3 has 15 amino acids. V lost 10 bases to trimming and J lost 2 bases, with 21 bases between them. The CDR3, as DNA: TGTGCCACAGCCATCCGTCTTACCTCAACCTACGAGCAGTACTTC. This translates into CATAIRLTSTYEQYF.

In this sample, this clonotype turned up many times. The chain is built from TRBV4-3 and TRBJ1-2, with 9 bases that match TRBD1. Germline V gene lookup returns CDR1 LGHNA and CDR2 YSLEER. The V and J ends lost 1 base and 7 bases, in that order; junction bases with no gene match: 7. The length of the CDR3 is 15 residues. The CDR3 DNA reads TGCGCCAGCAGCCAAGCCTGGACAGGGGTGATTGGCTACACCTTC. It yields the protein CASSQAWTGVIGYTF.

In regard to this clonotype: One end of the junction varies from germline; a read error may be responsible. The chain has TRBV7-2 and TRBJ1-2, with D possibly being TRBD1 (5 bases). The germline V gene has CDR1 SGHTA and CDR2 FQGNSA. The CDR3 loop spans 14 amino acids. The CDR3, as DNA: TGTGCCGGCAGCTTAGAAGGGGTATCCTATGGCTACACCTTC. Its translation: CAGSLEGVSYGYTF.

On this clonotype itself: A much larger clone lies a single base off, so this may be a read error. The gene calls are TRBV20-1 and TRBJ1-2; D gene unclear. Trimming left V 3 bases short and J 2 bases short, with 10 bases between. Looked up from germline, CDR1 is DFQATT and CDR2 is SNEGSKA (reference sequence). The CDR3 runs to 13 residues. CDR3 residues: CSASDVGNYGYTF. In nucleotides, the CDR3 is TGCAGTGCTAGTGATGTGGGCAACTATGGCTACACCTTC.

This chain links TRBV11-2 with TRBJ1-2; tentatively, D is TRBD1 (5 bases). Trimming took 3 bases from V and 5 from J, leaving 22 bases between them. The CDR3 spans 17 residues. The germline gives CDR1 SGHAT, CDR2 FQNNGV. DNA for the CDR3: TGTGCCAGCAGCTTTCCGGGACTAGCGGGAGGACTTTATGGCTACACCTTC. It is translated as CASSFPGLAGGLYGYTF.

This clonotype showed up just a few times. The chain couples TRBV9 to TRBJ2-7, with 9 bases fitting TRBD1. V shed 5 bases, J shed 3 bases, and the junction held 12 bases outside the gene matches. In germline, CDR1 is SGDLS, CDR2 YYNGEE. The CDR3 runs 16 residues. The DNA of the CDR3 is TGTGCCAGCAGTTACTCAGGGACAGGGAGAAGCTACGAGCAGTACTTC. It encodes CASSYSGTGRSYEQYF. The full variable domain, in which reference TRBV9 and TRBJ2-7 provide the parts outside the CDR3, is DSGVTQTPKHLITATGQRVTLRCSPRSGDLSVYWYQQSLDQGLQFLIQYYNGEERAKGNILERFSAQQFPDLHSELNLSSLELGDSALYFCASSYSGTGRSYEQYFGPGTRLTVT.

This clonotype was observed many times. The J gene is TRBJ1-2, the V gene TRBV7-6; 7 positions match TRBD1. Germline CDR1 SGHVS, CDR2 FNYEAQ. Trimming cost V 4 bases and J 5 bases; bases outside gene matches: 7. The CDR3 has 14 amino acids. Here the CDR3 reads CASSSQGGQYGYTF. The CDR3 DNA sequence: TGTGCCAGCAGCTCCCAGGGGGGCCAATATGGCTACACCTTC.

This clonotype came up a few times. V usage is TRBV5-8 and J usage is TRBJ1-2, with unresolved D. V was clipped by 4 bases and J by 7 bases, with 23 bases between them. Germline lookup yields CDR1 SGHTS and CDR2 YDEGEE. The CDR3 loop spans 16 amino acids. The CDR3 DNA is TGTGCCAGCAGCCGGATGTGGTGGCAGTCGTCGAGTGGCTACACCTTC. It encodes CASSRMWWQSSSGYTF.

This clonotype has a count of ten or more. The CDR3 loop reads CASSEPPREPGYMNTEAFF. Written as DNA, the CDR3 is TGTGCCAGCAGTGAACCCCCCCGGGAGCCGGGTTACATGAACACTGAAGCTTTCTTT. The chain uses TRBV2 and TRBJ1-1; D is ambiguous. Germline CDR1 and CDR2: SNHLY and FYNNEI. The CDR3 consists of 19 residues. V lost 2 bases, J lost 0 bases, and 22 bases lay in between.

Concerning this clonotype itself: This clone may be a read error of a much larger clone one base away. This chain links TRBV29-1 with TRBJ2-7, with a possible D match to TRBD1 (6 bases). The CDR3 runs to 15 residues. Germline CDR1 reads SQVTM; CDR2 reads ANQGSEA. The CDR3 sequence: CSVEDPQGSSYKQYF. The CDR3 DNA follows: TGCAGCGTTGAAGATCCCCAGGGGAGCTCCTACAAGCAGTACTTC.

This clonotype has just a few counts. The chain joins TRBV4-3 to TRBJ2-7, with 14 bases lining up with TRBD2. CDR1 LGHNA and CDR2 YSLEER come from the germline V gene. The CDR3 consists of 18 residues. Losses at the gene ends were 0 bases for V and 3 bases for J; bases not matched to a gene: 7. The CDR3 spells CASSQEIPGTSGSYEQYF. The CDR3 nucleotides read TGCGCCAGCAGCCAAGAAATTCCCGGGACTAGCGGGAGCTACGAGCAGTACTTC.

In this sample, this clonotype turned up once. The gene calls are TRBV29-1 and TRBJ1-1; perhaps TRBD1 as D (5 bases). The CDR3 contains 13 residues. Germline CDR1 is SQVTM and CDR2 is ANQGSEA. Trimming cost V 4 bases and J 3 bases, with 12 bases left between them. This CDR3 reads CSVARGDYTEAFF. The CDR3 nucleotides read TGCAGCGTTGCGAGAGGGGATTACACTGAAGCTTTCTTT.

The genes are TRBV19 and TRBJ2-5; the D call may be TRBD1 or TRBD2 (5 bases each). The CDR3 sequence is 13 residues long. V dropped 4 bases and J dropped 5 bases, with 11 bases sitting between them. The germline CDR1 and CDR2 sequences are LNHDA and SQIVND (reference sequence). CDR3 nucleotide sequence: TGTGCCAGTAGTAACCTAGGGACGGAGACCCAGTACTTC. Protein product: CASSNLGTETQYF.

This clonotype was seen repeatedly, ten times or more. The chain joins TRBV10-3 to TRBJ2-2; D may correspond to TRBD1 or TRBD2 (6 bases each). The CDR3 is made up of 15 amino acids. Germline loops: CDR1 ENHRY, CDR2 SYGVKD. Trimming took 10 bases from V and 6 from J, leaving 21 bases between them. Written as DNA, the CDR3 is TGTGCCACTCAGGGGCAGTGGGGGGAAGCCGGGGAGCTGTTTTTT. It specifies CATQGQWGEAGELFF.